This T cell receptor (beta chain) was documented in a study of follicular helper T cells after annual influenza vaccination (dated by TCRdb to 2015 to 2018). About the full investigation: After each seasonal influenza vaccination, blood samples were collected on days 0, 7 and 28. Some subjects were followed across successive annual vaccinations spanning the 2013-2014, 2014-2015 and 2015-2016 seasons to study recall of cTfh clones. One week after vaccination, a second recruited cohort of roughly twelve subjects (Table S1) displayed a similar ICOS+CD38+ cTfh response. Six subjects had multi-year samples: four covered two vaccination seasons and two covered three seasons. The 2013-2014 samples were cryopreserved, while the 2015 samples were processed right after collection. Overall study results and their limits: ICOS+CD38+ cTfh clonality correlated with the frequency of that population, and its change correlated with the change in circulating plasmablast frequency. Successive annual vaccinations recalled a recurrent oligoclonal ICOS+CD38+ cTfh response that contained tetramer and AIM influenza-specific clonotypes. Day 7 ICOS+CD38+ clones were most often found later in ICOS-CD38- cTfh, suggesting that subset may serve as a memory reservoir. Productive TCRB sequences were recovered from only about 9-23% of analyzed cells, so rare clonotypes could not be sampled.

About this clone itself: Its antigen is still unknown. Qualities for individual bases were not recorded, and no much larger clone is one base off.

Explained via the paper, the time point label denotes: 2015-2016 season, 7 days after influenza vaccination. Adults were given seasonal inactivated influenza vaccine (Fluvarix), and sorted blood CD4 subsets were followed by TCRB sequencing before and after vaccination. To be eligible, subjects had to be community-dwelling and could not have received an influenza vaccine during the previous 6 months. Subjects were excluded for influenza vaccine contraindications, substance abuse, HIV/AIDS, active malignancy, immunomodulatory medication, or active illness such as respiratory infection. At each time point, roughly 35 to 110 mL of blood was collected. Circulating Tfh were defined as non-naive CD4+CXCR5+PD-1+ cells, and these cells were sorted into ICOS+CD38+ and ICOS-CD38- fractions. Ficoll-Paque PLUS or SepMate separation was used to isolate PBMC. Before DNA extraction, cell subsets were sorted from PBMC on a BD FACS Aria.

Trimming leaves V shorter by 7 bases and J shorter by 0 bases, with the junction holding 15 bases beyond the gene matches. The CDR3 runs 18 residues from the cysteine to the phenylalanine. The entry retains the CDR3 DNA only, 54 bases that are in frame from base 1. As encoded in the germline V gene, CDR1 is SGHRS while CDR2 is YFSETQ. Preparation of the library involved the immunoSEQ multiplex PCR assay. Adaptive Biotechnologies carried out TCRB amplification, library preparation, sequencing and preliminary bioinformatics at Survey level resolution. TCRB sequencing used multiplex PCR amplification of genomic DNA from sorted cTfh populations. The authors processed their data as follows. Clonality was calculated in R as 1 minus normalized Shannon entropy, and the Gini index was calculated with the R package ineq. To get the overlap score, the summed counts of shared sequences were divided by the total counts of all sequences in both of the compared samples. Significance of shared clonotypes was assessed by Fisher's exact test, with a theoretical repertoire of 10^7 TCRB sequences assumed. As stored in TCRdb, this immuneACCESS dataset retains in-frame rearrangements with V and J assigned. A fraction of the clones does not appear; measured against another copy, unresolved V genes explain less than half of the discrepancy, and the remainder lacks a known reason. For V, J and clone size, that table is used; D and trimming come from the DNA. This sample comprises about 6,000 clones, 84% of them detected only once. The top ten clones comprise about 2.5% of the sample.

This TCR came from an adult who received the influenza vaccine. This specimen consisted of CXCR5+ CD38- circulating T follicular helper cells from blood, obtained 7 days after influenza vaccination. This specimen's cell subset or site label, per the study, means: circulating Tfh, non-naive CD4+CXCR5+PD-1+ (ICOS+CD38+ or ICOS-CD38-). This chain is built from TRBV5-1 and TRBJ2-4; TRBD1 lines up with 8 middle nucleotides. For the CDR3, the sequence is CASPGRDRIILAKNIQYF. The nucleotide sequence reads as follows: TGCGCCAGCCCCGGCCGGGACAGGATTATCTTAGCCAAAAACATTCAGTACTTC.